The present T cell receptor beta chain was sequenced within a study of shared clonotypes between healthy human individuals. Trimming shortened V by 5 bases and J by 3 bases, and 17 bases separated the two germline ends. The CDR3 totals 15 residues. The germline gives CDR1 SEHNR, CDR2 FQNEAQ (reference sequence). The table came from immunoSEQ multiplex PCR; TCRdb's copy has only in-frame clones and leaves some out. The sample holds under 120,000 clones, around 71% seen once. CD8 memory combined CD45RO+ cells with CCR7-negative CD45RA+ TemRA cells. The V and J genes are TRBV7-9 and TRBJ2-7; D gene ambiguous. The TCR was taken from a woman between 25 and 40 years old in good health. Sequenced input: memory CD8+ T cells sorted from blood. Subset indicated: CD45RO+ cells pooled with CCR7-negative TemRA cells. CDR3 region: CASSASTGILYEQYF. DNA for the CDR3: TGTGCCAGCAGCGCGTCAACGGGCATCCTCTACGAGCAGTACTTC.